This is a list of T cell receptor beta chains from one sample in a study of control samples from healthy donors and cancer patients. Here immunoSEQ multiplex PCR was the method, and the copy in TCRdb shows in-frame clones only, minus some. The repertoire consists of 25,000 to 35,000 clones, with around nine tenths occurring once and the leading ten covering roughly 1.5%. Sequenced: PBMCs. Receptors originate from a woman in her thirties or forties with lung cancer. Both conserved end residues are part of each CDR3. The D gene is left open where the match is weak. Clone size appears in some rows only: once, few, many, or a class for an expanded clone.

TRBJ2-7 | NA | TRBD1 | TRBV27 | TGTGCCAGCAGCCGGGGACAGGTTGGCTACGAGCAGTACTTC | CASSRGQVGYEQYF
TRBJ1-2 | NA | NA | TRBV7-3 | TGTGCCAGCAGCCCCGAACAGGGTTCCGTTTATGGCTACACCTTC | CASSPEQGSVYGYTF
TRBJ1-2 | NA | TRBD1 | TRBV29-1 | TGCAGCGTGCTTCAGGGGGACGGAGGCTACACCTTC | CSVLQGDGGYTF
TRBJ2-5 | NA | TRBD2 | TRBV24-1 | TGTGCCACCAGTGATTGGGGGACTAGCTCAGAGACCCAGTACTTC | CATSDWGTSSETQYF
TRBJ2-7 | NA | NA | TRBV19 | TGTGCCAGTAGTATATCCCACAGCGGAAATTACGAGCAGTACTTC | CASSISHSGNYEQYF
TRBJ1-1 | NA | NA | TRBV16 | TGTGCCAGCAGCCAATCGTCAGGCAGTAACACTGAAGCTTTCTTT | CASSQSSGSNTEAFF
TRBJ1-5 | few | NA | TRBV6-5 | TGTGCCAGCAACCCTGACAGTTATCAGCCCCAGCATTTT | CASNPDSYQPQHF
TRBJ1-6 | once | NA | TRBV5-4 | TGTGCCAGCAGCTTGAGGGACGTTGATTCACCCCTCCACTTT | CASSLRDVDSPLHF
TRBJ2-7 | NA | TRBD1 | TRBV9 | TGTGCCAGCAGCCGAGATCAGGGGGACAACGAGCAGTACTTC | CASSRDQGDNEQYF
TRBJ2-2 | NA | TRBD2 | TRBV5-4 | TGTGCCAGCAGCTCCCGGGGGGGAAACACCGGGGAGCTGTTTTTT | CASSSRGGNTGELFF
TRBJ2-1 | NA | NA | TRBV21-1 | TGTGCCAGCAGCAATTTTCGACTAGCGGGGTATGAGCAGTTCTTC | CASSNFRLAGYEQFF
TRBJ2-5 | NA | TRBD2 | TRBV4-1 | TGCGCCAGCAGCCGAGCGGGGGAAGAGACCCAGTACTTC | CASSRAGEETQYF
TRBJ2-2 | NA | TRBD2 | TRBV9 | TGTGCCAGCAGCTCCGGGACTAGGGTAGTCACCGGGGAGCTGTTTTTT | CASSSGTRVVTGELFF
TRBJ2-7 | once | NA | TRBV7-2 | TGTGCCAGCAGCTTGTCGCCAGGGGCCTACGAGCAGTACTTC | CASSLSPGAYEQYF
TRBJ1-1 | NA | NA | TRBV6-5 | TGTGCCAGCAGTTTCGGCGGGGTTGGTGAAGCTTTCTTT | CASSFGGVGEAFF
TRBJ1-1 | NA | NA | TRBV3-1/TRBV3-2 | TGTGCCAGCAGCCAAGCTTATTCGGCTTTCTTT | CASSQAYSAFF
TRBJ1-1 | NA | NA | TRBV18 | TGTGCCAGCTCACCCAGTATTAGCACTGAAGCTTTCTTT | CASSPSISTEAFF
TRBJ1-2 | NA | NA | TRBV11-1 | TGTGCCAGCAGCATGGGACTCGAGGGCTACACCTTC | CASSMGLEGYTF
TRBJ2-1 | NA | NA | TRBV19 | TGTGCCAGTGCGCTAGCGCGGAACAATGAGCAGTTCTTC | CASALARNNEQFF
TRBJ2-1 | NA | NA | TRBV4-1 | TGCGCCAGCAGCCAAGTGTCGAATAATGAGCAGTTCTTC | CASSQVSNNEQFF
TRBJ1-1 | few | TRBD1 | TRBV5-1 | TGCGCCAGCAGCTTAGGGACAGGGAACACTGAAGCTTTCTTT | CASSLGTGNTEAFF
TRBJ2-5 | NA | NA | TRBV7-8 | TGTGCCAGCAGTTCTGGAGGGGGGCTAGCGTTTGATGAGACCCAGTACTTC | CASSSGGGLAFDETQYF
TRBJ1-5 | NA | TRBD1 | TRBV28 | TGTGCCAGCAGTCGCAGGACAGGACGCAATCAGCCCCAGCATTTT | CASSRRTGRNQPQHF
TRBJ2-5 | NA | TRBD2 | TRBV30 | TGTGCCTGGAGTGGACTAGCGGGGGGCACTCAAGAGACCCAGTACTTC | CAWSGLAGGTQETQYF
TRBJ1-5 | NA | NA | TRBV3-1/TRBV3-2 | TGTGCCAGCAGCCAACCAGGGACCACCCATCAGCCCCAGCATTTT | CASSQPGTTHQPQHF
TRBJ2-5 | once | NA | TRBV7-2 | TGTGCCAGCCTGGGACATCTCGAGACCCAGTACTTC | CASLGHLETQYF
TRBJ1-5 | NA | NA | TRBV19 | TGTGCCAGTAGTAAGGGTGCCGGGGGGGGGCAGCCCCAGCATTTT | CASSKGAGGGQPQHF
TRBJ2-4 | NA | TRBD1 | TRBV28 | TGTGCCAGCAGTCCCTTGCCCAGGACAGGGGTGCGAGGTCAGTACTTC | CASSPLPRTGVRGQYF
TRBJ1-2 | NA | NA | TRBV7-9 | TGTGCCAGCAGCCCCGTCTTAAACTATGGCTACACCTTC | CASSPVLNYGYTF
TRBJ1-1 | once | NA | TRBV11-1 | TGTGCCAGCAGCTTAGGAGTAACCCAGAACACTGAAGCTTTCTTT | CASSLGVTQNTEAFF
TRBJ1-1 | NA | NA | TRBV5-1 | TGCGCCAGCAGCTTGGCTATGATGGGTGACGGCACTGAAGCTTTCTTT | CASSLAMMGDGTEAFF
TRBJ1-5 | NA | NA | TRBV9 | TGTGCCAGCAGCGGCCCACGGGGACAGCCCCAGCATTTT | CASSGPRGQPQHF
TRBJ1-1 | NA | NA | TRBV5-1 | TGCGCCAGCAGCTGGCCCGGAACCACTGAAGCTTTCTTT | CASSWPGTTEAFF